This TCR beta chain was sequenced in a study of T-cell memory formation after mild COVID-19. Turning to the study itself: TCR clusters were mostly confined to one donor each. Study findings and constraints: That cross-reactive memory joined was suggested by some responding clones appearing in pre-infection memory. Clones that contracted from day 15 to 85 had balanced CD4/CD8; later expanders were CD4+ biased.

Points on this clonotype: The antigen is undetermined.

TCRdb reprocessed the 5' RACE reads via MiXCR and lists one record per CDR3 protein. Counted here are roughly 240,000 distinct CDR3 sequences, 15% to 19% occurring once; the ten biggest clones make up under 2.5%. This receptor was taken from an adult woman who had mild COVID-19 (a few samples of this study predate the infection). Cell type and time point are not known. Sequenced material: PBMCs or a T cell subset sorted from them (not recorded which).

CDR3 residues: CSVEVGGEAFF. For the CDR3, the DNA is TGCAGCGTTGAAGTTGGGGGTGAAGCTTTCTTT. This chain connects TRBV29-1 to TRBJ1-1; possible D gene TRBD1, 5 bases. Germline CDR1 and CDR2: SQVTM and ANQGSEA. Trimming took off 1 base at V and 7 bases at J, with 7 bases between the two ends. This CDR3 contains 11 residues.